What follows are 15 T cell receptor beta chains derived from one specimen sequenced in a study of blood T cell repertoires in COVID-19. The repertoire was sequenced with immunoSEQ multiplex PCR; TCRdb's copy has only in-frame clones and lacks some. The sample holds roughly 230,000 clones, 65% to 85% seen once. What was sequenced was peripheral blood. These receptors were taken from a human donor in a cohort sampled during active COVID-19.

CDR3 coding DNA: TGCAGCGTTACGGGACTAGCGGGAGAGGGGGACTCCTACAATGAGCAGTTCTTC. Translated: CSVTGLAGEGDSYNEQFF. The rearrangement joins TRBV29-1 to TRBJ2-1, with 14 bases that match TRBD2. V was pared by 5 bases and J by 0 bases, with 9 bases of the junction left unmatched. From germline, CDR1 is SQVTM and CDR2 ANQGSEA. CDR3 length: 18 amino acids.

This chain joins TRBV5-1 and TRBJ1-2; D unresolved. This CDR3 contains 14 residues. CDR1 and CDR2 from the germline V gene are SGHRS and YFSETQ. V lost 0 bases, J lost 4 bases, and 10 bases lay in between. The CDR3 sequence: CASSLDPGGYGYTF. The CDR3 coding sequence is TGCGCCAGCAGCTTGGACCCAGGAGGCTATGGCTACACCTTC.

The chain combines TRBV28 with TRBJ1-4; unclear D gene. The V gene lost 2 bases and the J gene lost 15 bases, with 22 bases spanning the gap. The CDR3 has 15 amino acids. Germline V lookup: CDR1 MDHEN, CDR2 SYDVKM. The CDR3 coding sequence is TGTGCCAGCAGTTTACCGGGAATCGAGGGTCGAGCCATGTTTTTT. Its protein is CASSLPGIEGRAMFF.

The rearrangement links TRBV5-1 to TRBJ2-7; 10 bases fit TRBD1. From germline, CDR1 is SGHRS and CDR2 YFSETQ. V lost 1 base to trimming and J lost 6 bases; unmatched junction nucleotides: 4. The CDR3 totals 14 residues. CDR3 nucleotide sequence: TGCGCCAGCAGCTTGAGACAGGGGGCAGGCGAGCAGTACTTC. It encodes CASSLRQGAGEQYF.

The rearrangement joins TRBV7-9 to TRBJ2-1; no definite D call. The CDR3 has 12 amino acids. Per the germline V gene, CDR1 is SEHNR and CDR2 is FQNEAQ (reference sequence). Trimming pared 6 bases from V and 9 bases from J, leaving 12 bases between. The DNA for the CDR3 is TGTGCCAGCAGTCTTGTTGCAGGTGAGCAGTTCTTC. This codes for CASSLVAGEQFF.

The CDR3 region has the DNA TGTGCCAGCAGCCAAGATTTCTCGACTAGCGGGGGGGCCTACGAGCAGTACTTC. Protein product: CASSQDFSTSGGAYEQYF. The chain is built from TRBV4-2 and TRBJ2-7; 14 bases fit TRBD2. V lost 0 bases, J lost 2 bases, and 6 bases stayed unmatched. The germline gives CDR1 LGHNA, CDR2 YNFKEQ. The CDR3 spans 18 residues.

The J gene is TRBJ2-7, the V gene TRBV24-1; possibly TRBD1 for D (5 bases). V was shortened by 7 bases and J by 4 bases, with 10 bases between the two germline ends. Germline V CDR1 and CDR2: KGHDR, SFDVKD. This CDR3 has 12 amino acids. The CDR3 sequence is CATSPGRYEQYF. The CDR3 DNA sequence: TGTGCCACCAGCCCAGGGCGGTACGAGCAGTACTTC.

The CDR3 is CASSIDSAISTDTQYF. The CDR3 DNA follows: TGTGCCAGTAGTATCGACAGTGCTATTTCCACAGATACGCAGTATTTT. V usage is TRBV19 and J usage is TRBJ2-3; possible D gene TRBD1, 5 bases. The germline CDR1 and CDR2 sequences are LNHDA and SQIVND (reference sequence). The length of the CDR3 is 16 residues. V lost 3 bases and J 2 bases, leaving 15 bases between the germline ends.

The chain joins TRBV15 to TRBJ1-1; the D gene is possibly TRBD1 (5 bases). This CDR3 is built from 15 residues. Trimming removed 5 bases from V and 5 bases from J, with 18 bases in between. Looked up from germline, CDR1 is LNHNV and CDR2 is YYDKDF (reference sequence). The CDR3 DNA reads TGTGCCACCAGCGGGAGGAACGGGACCAGAACTGAAGCTTTCTTT. Translating it yields CATSGRNGTRTEAFF.

This chain uses TRBV7-9 with TRBJ1-4; tentatively, D is TRBD1 (6 bases). The CDR3 spans 15 residues. V was shortened by 5 bases and J by 4 bases, with 14 bases between the two germline ends. CDR1 and CDR2 (germline): SEHNR, FQNEAQ (reference sequence). The CDR3 DNA follows: TGTGCCAGCAGCCCTCGGACAGAAATTAATGAAAAACTGTTTTTT. Protein: CASSPRTEINEKLFF.

This clone showed up just once. CDR3 region: CASSTSQGFTEAFF. The CDR3 region has the DNA TGCGCCAGCAGTACGTCCCAGGGGTTCACTGAAGCTTTCTTT. The rearrangement uses TRBV5-1 and TRBJ1-1; possible D gene TRBD1, 6 bases. Per the germline V gene, CDR1 is SGHRS and CDR2 is YFSETQ. V lost 5 bases and J 4 bases, leaving 15 bases between the germline ends. The CDR3 runs 14 residues. The full variable domain, its missing parts supplied by reference TRBV5-1 and TRBJ1-1, is KAGVTQTPRYLIKTRGQQVTLSCSPISGHRSVSWYQQTPGQGLQFLFEYFSETQRNKGNFPGRFSGRQFSNSRSEMNVSTLELGDSALYLCASSTSQGFTEAFFGQGTRLTVV.

This chain joins TRBV29-1 and TRBJ2-1; 8 bases agree with TRBD1. The V gene end was trimmed by 7 bases and the J gene end by 7 bases; junction bases not matched to a gene: 9. The CDR3 consists of 13 residues. Germline CDR1 and CDR2: SQVTM and ANQGSEA. This CDR3 reads CSGQTGDSNEQFF. CDR3 DNA: TGCAGCGGGCAGACAGGGGATTCGAATGAGCAGTTCTTC.

The CDR3 here is CATSRTTGGTGANVLTF. CDR3 bases: TGTGCCACCAGCAGGACAACAGGGGGCACTGGGGCCAACGTCCTGACTTTC. The V call is TRBV15, the J call TRBJ2-6; TRBD1 aligns across 9 bases. V lost 3 bases to trimming and J lost 2 bases; unmatched junction nucleotides: 5. CDR1 LNHNV and CDR2 YYDKDF come from the germline V gene (reference sequence). This CDR3 is 17 amino acids long.

The chain couples TRBV29-1 to TRBJ2-5; 8 bases are a match to TRBD2. CDR3 length: 14 residues. Germline CDR1 and CDR2: SQVTM and ANQGSEA. V lost 4 bases, J lost 2 bases, and 6 bases stayed unmatched. The CDR3 coding sequence is TGCAGCGTTGCCGCACTAGCGGCACAAGAGACCCAGTACTTC. Translation: CSVAALAAQETQYF.

The chain recombines TRBV27 with TRBJ2-1, with 11 bases fitting TRBD2. The CDR3 extends over 17 amino acids. J lost 8 bases, V lost 4 bases, and 13 bases had no gene match. Germline V gives CDR1 MNHEY, CDR2 SMNVEV (reference sequence). CDR3 coding DNA: TGTGCCAGCAGTTACCAACAGGGCCCTAGCGGGAGGTATGAGCAGTTCTTC. Encoded protein: CASSYQQGPSGRYEQFF.